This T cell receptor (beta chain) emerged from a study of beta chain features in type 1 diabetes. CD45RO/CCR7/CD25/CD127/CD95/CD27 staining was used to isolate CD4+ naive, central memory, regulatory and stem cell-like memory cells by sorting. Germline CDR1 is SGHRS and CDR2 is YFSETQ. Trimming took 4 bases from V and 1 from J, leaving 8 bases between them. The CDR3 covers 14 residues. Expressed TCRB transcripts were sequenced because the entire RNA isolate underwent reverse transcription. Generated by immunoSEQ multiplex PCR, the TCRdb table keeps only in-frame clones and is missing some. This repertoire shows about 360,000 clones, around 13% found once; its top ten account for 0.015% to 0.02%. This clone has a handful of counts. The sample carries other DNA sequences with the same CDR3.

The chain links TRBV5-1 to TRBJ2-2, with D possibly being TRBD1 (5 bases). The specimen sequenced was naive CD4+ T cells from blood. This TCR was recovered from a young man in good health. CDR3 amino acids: CASSLGQNTGELFF. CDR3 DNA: TGCGCCAGCAGCCTTGGACAGAACACCGGGGAGCTGTTTTTT.